This T cell receptor beta chain emerged from a study of post-analysis software for immune sequencing data. About the research overall: Relapsing-remitting, secondary progressive and progressive-relapsing multiple sclerosis courses were included. Notes on the study in general: Controls had lower frequencies than patients of about 5 TRBV segments, which included TRBV5-6, TRBV5-1 and TRBV20-1.

Unique molecular identifiers featured in each of the TCR beta cDNA libraries. Once about 0.95 to 10 million T cells were used, roughly 490,000 cDNA molecules resulted. TCRdb called the PCR reads again in MiXCR, with one record for every CDR3 protein. In the table there are roughly 700,000 distinct CDR3 sequences, roughly 30% of which are singletons. Germline CDR1 reads SGHTA; CDR2 reads FQGNSA. This CDR3 comprises 15 residues. Trimming removed 2 bases at V and 2 bases at J, with 12 bases between. This clonotype was seen once. Its matching antigen is unknown. The sequenced sample consisted of blood. This TCR was sampled from a girl between 10 and 17 years old with multiple sclerosis. This sequence joins TRBV7-2 and TRBJ1-2; no definite D call. This chain's CDR3 is CASSLNAGSNYGYTF. In DNA form, the CDR3 reads TGTGCCAGCAGCTTAAACGCAGGATCGAACTATGGCTACACCTTC.